Below, 2 T cell receptor beta chains from the same sample are listed, as sequenced in a study of Ad26.COV2.S vaccination and SARS-CoV-2 variants. TCRdb keeps only in-frame clones here, not all; method: immunoSEQ multiplex PCR. Of around 400,000 clones in the sample, roughly 80% are singletons; the top ten hold about 7.4%. The sample's treatment: 15 to 20 received Ad26.COV2.S at low or high dose, single or two shots; 5 received placebo; per-sample allocation not given. Day 63 after the first injection of vaccine or placebo was the sampling time. Source: peripheral blood, taken in a trial of Ad26.COV2.S vaccine versus placebo. These receptor sequences come from a person aged 18-60 years who received the Ad26.COV2.S COVID-19 vaccine or a placebo.

The genes are TRBV4-1 and TRBJ2-1; 12 bases align to TRBD2. V was pared by 4 bases and J by 8 bases, with 3 bases of the junction left unmatched. The length of the CDR3 is 14 residues. Germline-derived CDR1 and CDR2 are MGHRA and YSYEKL. The CDR3 DNA reads TGCGCCAGCAGCCCGACTAGCGGGAGCTATGAGCAGTTCTTC. This codes for CASSPTSGSYEQFF.

The gene calls are TRBV4-1 and TRBJ2-2; 8 nucleotides align to TRBD2. This CDR3 contains 14 residues. CDR1 and CDR2 (germline): MGHRA, YSYEKL. Trimming took 9 bases from V and 6 from J; bases not matched to a gene: 9. For the CDR3, the DNA is TGCGCCAGTAATGGACTAGCAATGGCCGGGGAGCTGTTTTTT. It translates to CASNGLAMAGELFF.